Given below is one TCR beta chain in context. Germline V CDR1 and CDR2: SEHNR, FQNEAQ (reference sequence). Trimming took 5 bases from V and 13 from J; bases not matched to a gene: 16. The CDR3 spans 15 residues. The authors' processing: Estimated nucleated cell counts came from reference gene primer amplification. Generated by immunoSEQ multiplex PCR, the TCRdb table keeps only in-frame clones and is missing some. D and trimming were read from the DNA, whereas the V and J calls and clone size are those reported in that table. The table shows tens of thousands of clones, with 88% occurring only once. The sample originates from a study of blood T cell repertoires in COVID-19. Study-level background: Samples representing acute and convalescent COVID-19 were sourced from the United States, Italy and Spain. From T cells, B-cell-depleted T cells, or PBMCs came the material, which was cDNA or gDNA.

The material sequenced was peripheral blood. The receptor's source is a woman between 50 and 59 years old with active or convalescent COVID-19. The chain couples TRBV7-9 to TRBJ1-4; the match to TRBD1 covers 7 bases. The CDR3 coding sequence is TGTGCCAGCAGCACCGAATCGGGACAGCCAAGGGGACTGTTTTTT. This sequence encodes CASSTESGQPRGLFF.